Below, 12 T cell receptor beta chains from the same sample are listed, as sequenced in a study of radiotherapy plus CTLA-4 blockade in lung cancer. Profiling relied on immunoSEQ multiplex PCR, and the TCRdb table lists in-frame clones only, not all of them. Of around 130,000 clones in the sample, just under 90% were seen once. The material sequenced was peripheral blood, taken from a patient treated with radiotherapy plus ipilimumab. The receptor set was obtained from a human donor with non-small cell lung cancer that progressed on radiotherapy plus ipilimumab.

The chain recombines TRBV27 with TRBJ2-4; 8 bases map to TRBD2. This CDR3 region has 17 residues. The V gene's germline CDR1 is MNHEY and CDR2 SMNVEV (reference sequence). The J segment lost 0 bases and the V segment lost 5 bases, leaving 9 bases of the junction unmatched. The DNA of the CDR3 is TGTGCCAGCAGTCCCAAAACTAGCGGAGTAGCCAAAAACATTCAGTACTTC. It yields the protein CASSPKTSGVAKNIQYF.

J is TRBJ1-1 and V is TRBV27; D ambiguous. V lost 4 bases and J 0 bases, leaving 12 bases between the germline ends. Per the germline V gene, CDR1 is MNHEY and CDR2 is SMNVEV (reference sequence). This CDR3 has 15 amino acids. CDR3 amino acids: CASSSSKVMNTEAFF. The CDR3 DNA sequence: TGTGCCAGCAGTTCCTCGAAAGTAATGAACACTGAAGCTTTCTTT.

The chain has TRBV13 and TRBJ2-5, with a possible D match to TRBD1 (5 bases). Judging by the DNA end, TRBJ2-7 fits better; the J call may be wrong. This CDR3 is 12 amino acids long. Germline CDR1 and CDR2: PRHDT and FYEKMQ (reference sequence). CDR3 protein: CASSLVGAEQYF. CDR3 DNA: TGTGCCAGCAGCTTAGTAGGGGCCGAGCAGTACTTC.

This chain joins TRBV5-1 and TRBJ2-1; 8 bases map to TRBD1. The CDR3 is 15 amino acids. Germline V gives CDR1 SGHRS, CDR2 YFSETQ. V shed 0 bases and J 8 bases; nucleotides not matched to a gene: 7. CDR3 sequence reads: CASSLEQGGFDEQFF. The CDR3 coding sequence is TGCGCCAGCAGCTTGGAACAGGGGGGATTCGATGAGCAGTTCTTC.

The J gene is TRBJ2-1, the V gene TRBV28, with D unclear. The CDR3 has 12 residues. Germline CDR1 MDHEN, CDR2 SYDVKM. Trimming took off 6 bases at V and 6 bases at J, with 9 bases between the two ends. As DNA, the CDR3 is TGTGCCAGCAGACCCAGTTTCAATGAGCAGTTCTTC. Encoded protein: CASRPSFNEQFF. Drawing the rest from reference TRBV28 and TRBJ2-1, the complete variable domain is DVKVTQSSRYLVKRTGEKVFLECVQDMDHENMFWYRQDPGLGLRLIYFSYDVKMKEKGDIPEGYSVSREKKERFSLILESASTNQTSMYLCASRPSFNEQFFGPGTRLTVL.

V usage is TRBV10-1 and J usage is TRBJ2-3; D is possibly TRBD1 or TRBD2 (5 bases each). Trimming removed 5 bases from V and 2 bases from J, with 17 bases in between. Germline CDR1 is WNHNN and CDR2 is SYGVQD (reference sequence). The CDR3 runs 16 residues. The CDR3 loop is CASSPFPGPVTDTQYF. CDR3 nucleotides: TGCGCCAGCAGTCCCTTTCCGGGACCTGTCACAGATACGCAGTATTTT.

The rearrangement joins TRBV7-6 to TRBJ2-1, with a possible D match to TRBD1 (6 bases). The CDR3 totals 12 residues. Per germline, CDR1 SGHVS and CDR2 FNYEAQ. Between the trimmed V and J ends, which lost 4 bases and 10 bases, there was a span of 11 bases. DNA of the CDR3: TGTGCCAGCAGCTACGACAGGTTCGAGCAGTTCTTC. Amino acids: CASSYDRFEQFF.

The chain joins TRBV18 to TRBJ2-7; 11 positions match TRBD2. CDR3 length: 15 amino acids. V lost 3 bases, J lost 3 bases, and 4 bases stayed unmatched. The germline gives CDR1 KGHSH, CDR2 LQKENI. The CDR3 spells CASSPGTSGNYEQYF. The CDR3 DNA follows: TGTGCCAGCTCACCGGGGACTAGCGGCAACTACGAGCAGTACTTC. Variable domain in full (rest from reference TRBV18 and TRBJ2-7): NAGVMQNPRHLVRRRGQEARLRCSPMKGHSHVYWYRQLPEEGLKFMVYLQKENIIDESGMPKERFSAEFPKEGPSILRIQQVVRGDSAAYFCASSPGTSGNYEQYFGPGTRLTVT.

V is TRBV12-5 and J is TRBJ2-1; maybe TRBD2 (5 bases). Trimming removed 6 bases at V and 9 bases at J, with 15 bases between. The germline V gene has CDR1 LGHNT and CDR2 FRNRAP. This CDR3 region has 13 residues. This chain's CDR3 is CASGLSGWTEQFF. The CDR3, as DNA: TGTGCTAGTGGCCTCAGCGGCTGGACTGAGCAGTTCTTC.

The CDR3 DNA reads as TGTGCCAGCAGGCTTTACAGGGGGCCTAACTATGGCTACACCTTC. This translates into CASRLYRGPNYGYTF. This chain uses TRBV6-5 with TRBJ1-2; TRBD1 agrees at 9 bases. This CDR3 has 15 amino acids. CDR1 and CDR2 (germline): MNHEY, SVGAGI. V gave up 6 bases and J gave up 0 bases; unmatched junction bases: 5.

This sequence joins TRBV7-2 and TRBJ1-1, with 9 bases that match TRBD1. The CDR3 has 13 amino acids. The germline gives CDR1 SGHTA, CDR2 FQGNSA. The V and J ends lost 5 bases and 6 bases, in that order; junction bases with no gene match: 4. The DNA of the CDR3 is TGTGCCAGCAGCCCCAGGACAGGGGCTGAAGCTTTCTTT. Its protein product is CASSPRTGAEAFF.

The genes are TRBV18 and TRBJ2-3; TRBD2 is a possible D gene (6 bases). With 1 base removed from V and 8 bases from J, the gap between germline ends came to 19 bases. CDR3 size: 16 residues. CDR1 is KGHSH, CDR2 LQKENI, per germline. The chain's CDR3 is CASSPLEGPSWSTQYF. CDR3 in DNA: TGTGCCAGCTCACCACTGGAGGGACCGAGTTGGAGTACGCAGTATTTT.